This T cell receptor beta chain came from a study of patients and donors after allogeneic stem cell transplantation. In TCRdb, the RT-PCR reads were re-called with MiXCR into one record per CDR3 protein. The sample lists 4,000 to 5,000 distinct CDR3 sequences, approximately 16% seen once, with 76% in the top ten. The source material was blood, either unsorted or a sorted T cell fraction (not recorded which). The TCR sequence derives from a human donor who was either an allogeneic HSCT recipient or a stem cell or donor lymphocyte infusion donor (not recorded which). It is not recorded whose cells these are; they may come from a transplant donor.

CDR3 residues: CASSWTGRETQYF. The DNA of the CDR3 is TGTGCCAGCAGCTGGACAGGGCGAGAGACCCAGTACTTC. The chain recombines TRBV5-6 with TRBJ2-5; 8 nucleotides match TRBD1. This CDR3 region has 13 residues. V trimming: 3 bases; J trimming: 4 bases; junction bases outside the gene matches: 2. Germline V gene data show CDR1 as SGHDT and CDR2 as YYEEEE.